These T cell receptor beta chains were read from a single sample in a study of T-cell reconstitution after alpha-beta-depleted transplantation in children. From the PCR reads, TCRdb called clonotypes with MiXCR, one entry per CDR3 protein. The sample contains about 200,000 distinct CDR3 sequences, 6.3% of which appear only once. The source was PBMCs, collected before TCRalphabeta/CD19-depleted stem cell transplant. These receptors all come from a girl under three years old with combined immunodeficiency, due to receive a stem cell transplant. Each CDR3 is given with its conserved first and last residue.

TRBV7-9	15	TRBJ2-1	CASSFRIAGYNEQFF
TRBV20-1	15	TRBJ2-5	CSARDGAMAEETQYF
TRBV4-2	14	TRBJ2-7	CASSPSGGGYEQYF
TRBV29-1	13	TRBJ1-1	CSLGAGVNTEAFF
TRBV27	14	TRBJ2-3	CASRGLGSTDTQYF
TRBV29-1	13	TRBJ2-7	CSVEFGSSYEQYF
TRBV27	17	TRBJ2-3	CASSLSPWDPTRDTQYF
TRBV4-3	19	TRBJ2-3	CASSQDNPRGAQYTDTQYF
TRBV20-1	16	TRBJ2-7	CSARDLLAGFIYEQYF
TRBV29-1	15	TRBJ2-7	CSVGGWAGSSYEQYF
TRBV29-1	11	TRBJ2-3	CSVPRGNTQYF
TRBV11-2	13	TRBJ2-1	CASSLGRGHEQFF
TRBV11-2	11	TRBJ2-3	CASSPVDTQYF
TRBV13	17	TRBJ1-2	CASSLGAGQGNVYGYTF
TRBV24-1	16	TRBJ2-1	CATSDWGQLASNEQFF
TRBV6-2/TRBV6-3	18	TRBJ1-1	CASSYISTRGGKNTEAFF
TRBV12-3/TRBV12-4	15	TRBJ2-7	CASSLLGQGEYEQYF
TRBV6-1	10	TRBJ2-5	CASSQVTQYF
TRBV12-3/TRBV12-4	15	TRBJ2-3	CASTRQFGSSDTQYF
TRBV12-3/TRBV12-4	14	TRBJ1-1	CASSFGVYEGEAFF
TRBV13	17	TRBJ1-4	CASSLGGKQGAGEKLFF
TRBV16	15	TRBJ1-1	CASSVPQGANTEAFF
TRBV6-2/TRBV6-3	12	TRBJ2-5	CASSWAGETQYF
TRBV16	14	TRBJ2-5	CASSQFPDGETQYF
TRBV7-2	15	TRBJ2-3	CASSSRLAGRGTQYF
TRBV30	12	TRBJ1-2	CAWITGSQGYTF
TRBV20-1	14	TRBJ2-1	CSARGRRLLCLEFF
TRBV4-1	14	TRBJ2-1	CASSQSWGVAEQFF
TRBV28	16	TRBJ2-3	CASSSPVSRGADTQYF
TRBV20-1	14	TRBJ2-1	CSAIPYFGNNEQFF